This T cell receptor (beta chain) is drawn from a study of monozygotic twins with inflammatory bowel disease (dated by TCRdb to the late 2010s). For the study in its entirety: The full study comprised 28 monozygotic twin pairs: nine German pairs (four IBD-concordant, five IBD-discordant) and 19 IBD-discordant Danish pairs. Each individual had, on average, about 151 000 unique TCRalpha sequences and 181 000 unique TCRbeta sequences available for analysis. The search for disease-associated traits relied mainly on comparing, within discordant pairs, IBD patients with their genetically identical healthy co-twins. General findings and caveats noted by the study authors: No single strong signal or clonotype linked to IBD turned up in the results, so the idea that one exists was not supported. Measured by the inverse Simpson index, TCRbeta repertoire diversity was lower in IBD patients than in their healthy co-twins. Distinction between different T cell subtypes could not be achieved in the analysis. Repertoire similarity did not differ between concordant and discordant twins, possibly due to limited statistical power. Differing immunosuppressive treatments among patients may have added background noise and inter-individual variability to the repertoires. Fewer clonotypes were shared with other individuals by IBD patients than by healthy twins, most markedly in patients showing signs of disease activity.

The library was built by means of 5' RACE. Each TCR library was prepared from about 3,400 ng of total RNA. For each sample, cDNA was synthesized in eight separate reactions using SMARTScribe reverse transcriptase. During cDNA synthesis, template switching introduced unique molecular identifiers that contained a 6-nucleotide sample barcode. TCRalpha and TCRbeta cDNA was amplified in two nested PCRs of approximately 16 and 10 cycles, and bead purification was carried out after each PCR. Before amplification, the cDNA was both treated with uracil DNA-glycosylase and purified with the QIAquick PCR purification kit. In the second PCR, Illumina TruSeq-compatible adapters and sample-specific barcodes were added. Library quality and concentration were checked on TapeStation and Qubit, and libraries were pooled at about 4.9 ng each. Pooled libraries were sequenced on an Illumina HiSeq2500 single-index Rapid Run with 2 x 100 bp reads and custom sequencing primers. As for the original processing: MiGEC version 1.2.6 was used for UMI-based consensus assembly, which corrected PCR and sequencing errors. V(D)J alignment, clonotype assembly and CDR3 extraction were performed with MiXCR version 2.1.1. Gene usage, clonotype sharing and MAIT/NKT TCR abundance were normalised by analysing the top 1000, 10 000 and 20 000 clonotypes per sample. Diversity was computed as the inverse Simpson index with the vegan R package after downsampling to 27 000 UMIs. Paired Mann-Whitney U tests were applied to discordant twin pairs, with Benjamini-Hochberg correction for multiple testing. With the reads reprocessed by TCRdb, a single entry stands for each CDR3 protein sequence and no DNA is reported. The authors' filters were not applied to this entry. The record for this sample contains approximately 400,000 distinct CDR3 sequences. Clones ranked in the top ten supply 2.4% of the sample.

From each donor, an approximately 2.3 ml peripheral blood sample was collected into PAXgene tubes and kept at -80 degrees C. Without any T cell sorting, total RNA was extracted from whole blood using the PAXgene blood miRNA kit on an automated QIAcube. Peripheral blood from monozygotic twin pairs who were concordant or discordant for inflammatory bowel disease underwent deep TCRalpha and TCRbeta repertoire profiling using unique molecular barcoding. Smoking habits were recorded for all twin pairs, and each individual was classified as a current, former or never smoker. As to this clonotype: It lacks a known antigen.

The CDR3 runs 15 residues from the cysteine to the phenylalanine. No DNA has been recorded. According to the germline V gene, CDR1 reads LGHNA and CDR2 reads YSLEER. The sample was blood. The source of this sequence is a human donor with ulcerative colitis or Crohn's disease, or a healthy co-twin of an affected twin (not recorded which). The chain joins TRBV4-3 to TRBJ1-3; as DNA is missing, the TRBD1 call by TCRdb cannot be tested. The CDR3 region: CASSLSGTAAPTIYF.